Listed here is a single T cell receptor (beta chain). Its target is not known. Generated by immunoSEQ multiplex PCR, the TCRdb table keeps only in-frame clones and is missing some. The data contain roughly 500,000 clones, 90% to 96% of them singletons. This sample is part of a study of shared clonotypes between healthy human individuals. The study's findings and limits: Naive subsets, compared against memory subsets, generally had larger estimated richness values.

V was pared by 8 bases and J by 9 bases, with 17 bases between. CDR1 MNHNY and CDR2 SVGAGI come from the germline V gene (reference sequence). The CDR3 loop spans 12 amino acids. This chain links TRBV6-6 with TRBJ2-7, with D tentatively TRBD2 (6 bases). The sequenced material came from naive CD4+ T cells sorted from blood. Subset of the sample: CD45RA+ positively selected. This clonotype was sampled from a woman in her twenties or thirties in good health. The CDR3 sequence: CASGTRRDLQYF. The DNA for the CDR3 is TGTGCCAGCGGAACTCGGAGGGATTTGCAGTACTTC.